Below, one T cell receptor beta chain is given with its context. Trimming cost V 1 base and J 4 bases; bases outside gene matches: 10. Germline loops: CDR1 MGHDK, CDR2 SYGVNS. The CDR3 sequence is 17 residues long. Per the authors' pipeline: For nucleated cells, counts were estimated from reference gene primer amplification. Sequencing was performed with immunoSEQ multiplex PCR; in TCRdb, only in-frame clones are kept and a portion is missing. V, J and clone size were drawn from that table, and D and trimming were deduced from the DNA. The sample lists more than 150,000 clones, less than 90% occurring once. This entry belongs to a study of blood T cell repertoires in COVID-19. About the research overall: The United States, Italy and Spain provided the acute and convalescent COVID-19 samples. The cDNA or gDNA used as material had been derived from T cells, B-cell-depleted T cells, or PBMCs.

The clonotype comes from a man between 65 and 85 years old with active or convalescent COVID-19. Sequencing was performed on peripheral blood. The chain joins TRBV25-1 to TRBJ2-1; 7 bases are a match to TRBD1. The CDR3 spells CASSELQGQGEYNEQFF. As DNA, the CDR3 is TGTGCCAGCAGTGAATTACAGGGGCAGGGGGAATACAATGAGCAGTTCTTC.